This TCR beta chain was documented in a study of Ad26.COV2.S vaccination and SARS-CoV-2 variants (dated by TCRdb to the early 2020s). Background for the entire study: Donors in the vaccine arm were drawn from COV1001, a multicentre, randomized, double-blind, placebo-controlled phase I-IIa trial testing Ad26.COV2.S in healthy adults. Trial participants were randomized into five groups of five, in which low-dose or high-dose Ad26.COV2.S was given once or twice, or placebo was given on both occasions. Ad26.COV2.S was administered intramuscularly at 5 x 10^10 or 1 x 10^11 viral particles, either as a single shot or as two shots given 56 days apart. The specificity and breadth of SARS-CoV-2-reactive T cell receptors after Ad26.COV2.S vaccination were assessed by TCRbeta repertoire sequencing. The TCR-sequenced set comprised around 30 samples: some 20 Ad26.COV2.S vaccine recipients, 5 placebo recipients and 8 SARS-CoV-2 convalescent individuals. Investigators remained blinded to trial group allocation during experiments and outcome assessment. Results the study describes overall, beyond this receptor: Vaccine and placebo recipients had similar non-spike TCR breadth, a finding consistent with the vaccine containing only spike. The authors noted that the TCR breadth and depth analyses may have underestimated total T cell responses. Higher spike-specific TCR breadth was observed in Ad26.COV2.S recipients than in placebo recipients (P = 0.0014). The study lacked the statistical power to compare responses across vaccine doses or regimens. After vaccination, spike-specific CD8+ and CD4+ T cell responses were reported to show substantial breadth.

The immunoSEQ Assay was used to sequence TCRbeta CDR3 regions. After extraction, genomic DNA underwent amplification by bias-controlled multiplex PCR, followed by high-throughput sequencing. Turning to the authors' computational methods: To quantify the absolute abundance of every unique TCRbeta CDR3 region, sequences were collapsed and filtered. T cell fraction was estimated by normalization of TCRbeta template counts to usable DNA, with usable DNA being measured through amplification of reference genes present in all nucleated cells. Repertoire TCRs were annotated as SARS-CoV-2-specific by exact matching of V gene, CDR3 amino acid sequence and J gene to a known reactive TCR set. The reference SARS-CoV-2 TCR set was derived from MIRA and filtered for enrichment in COVID-19-positive ImmuneCODE repertoires, a step that removed public or cross-reactive TCRs. Based on the MIRA antigens, annotated TCRs were further analysed at the level of specific ORF or position within ORF. Depth was the summed frequency of annotated unique rearrangements, while breadth was defined as annotated unique rearrangements over total unique productive rearrangements. Two-sided Wilcoxon rank-sum tests were applied when comparing TCR breadth between groups. Not all clones reach the TCRdb copy of this immuneACCESS table, which keeps in-frame sequences only. Checked studies attribute under half of the gap to unresolved V genes and leave the rest unexplained. Clone size and the V and J calls come from that table; the DNA yielded D and trimming. The sample table holds about 320,000 clones, of which approximately 86% were seen once. Of the sample, 2% to 2.5% falls within the top ten clones.

Including cysteine and phenylalanine, the CDR3 has 16 amino acids. The only DNA kept is the CDR3, 48 bases in frame from the first base. Sequences LGHNT (CDR1) and FRNRAP (CDR2) are obtained from the germline V gene. V lost 3 bases and J lost 3 bases, and the count of bases not matched to a germline gene is 7. The intended sense of this specimen's treatment or condition label: about 20 received Ad26.COV2.S at low or high dose, single or two shots; 5 received placebo; per-sample allocation not given. For vaccine and placebo recipients, repertoires were sequenced using samples collected on day 63 after the first injection. In Cohort 1b, 25 adults aged 18-55 years were enrolled at a single site in Boston, USA, between 29 July and 7 August 2020. Ad26.COV2.S was a replication-incompetent adenovirus type 26 vector expressing a prefusion-stabilized SARS-CoV-2 spike protein from the original Wuhan strain.

The table lists this clone with a count of one. Its antigen is unknown. Within one base of it there is no much larger clone, and no base qualities were kept. The specimen was peripheral blood, collected in a trial of Ad26.COV2.S vaccine versus placebo. The clonotype comes from a person between 18 and 65 years old who received the Ad26.COV2.S COVID-19 vaccine or a placebo. The receptor chain draws on TRBV12-5 and TRBJ2-7; 11 middle bases align to TRBD2. CDR3 sequence: CASGFGLGTSGYEQYF. The nucleotide sequence is given as TGTGCTAGTGGTTTTGGTCTCGGGACTAGCGGCTACGAGCAGTACTTC.